The source of this TCR beta chain is a study of OX40 agonist ivuxolimab in advanced cancers. For the study at large: Dose-escalation patients had hepatocellular carcinoma, melanoma, renal cell or head and neck cancer.

Data came from immunoSEQ multiplex PCR; TCRdb stores just in-frame clones and leaves some out. There are over 65,000 clones in the sample; around 86% occur only once, and approximately 8% lies in the top ten. The germline gives CDR1 LNHDA, CDR2 SQIVND (reference sequence). The CDR3 is 13 residues long. Between the trimmed V and J ends, which lost 2 bases and 1 base, there was a span of 3 bases. The source of this sequence is an adult with an advanced solid tumor such as melanoma, head and neck, liver or kidney cancer. The chain joins TRBV19 to TRBJ1-3; no clear D. This sample comprised CD4+ or CD8+ T cells sorted from blood, obtained in a trial of the OX40 agonist ivuxolimab. The chain's CDR3 is CASSIWSGNTIYF. The CDR3 DNA follows: TGTGCCAGTAGTATATGGTCTGGAAACACCATATATTTT.